Below, one T cell receptor beta chain is given with its context. As yet, its antigen is unknown. The CDR3 has 17 residues. V was clipped by 0 bases and J by 3 bases, with 16 bases between them. Germline CDR1 reads SGDLS; CDR2 reads YYNGEE. The method was immunoSEQ multiplex PCR; TCRdb's version includes in-frame clones alone and lacks a portion of them. The profile shows 150,000 to 200,000 clones, just over 90% of them singletons. The record originates from a study of T cell responses to AZD1222 COVID-19 vaccine. General study findings and limits: Among vaccine-associated CD4 TCRs, coverage spanned spike, with dominance at 160-218 and 743-854. Two AZD1222 doses significantly raised spike-specific TCR breadth and depth over controls. Seropositive status at baseline applied to only a handful of AZD1222 recipients.

This clonotype was sampled from an adult in good health. Sequenced here: peripheral blood, sampled on day 0 of AZD1222 vaccination. The chain combines TRBV9 with TRBJ1-3, with TRBD1 as a possible D gene (6 bases). The CDR3 loop reads CASSVEVGAVFGNTIYF. As DNA, the CDR3 is TGTGCCAGCAGCGTAGAGGTGGGGGCGGTGTTTGGAAACACCATATATTTT.